This T cell receptor (beta chain) was recovered during a study of blood T cells in healthy people across ages. Together with a sample-barcoded 5' primer, a J-beta primer mix was included in a second PCR lasting 7 to 11 cycles. Each cDNA molecule received a tag from a template-switch adaptor that had 12 random nucleotides. A single record per CDR3 protein comes from TCRdb applying MiXCR to the 5' RACE reads. The sample carries hundreds of thousands of distinct CDR3 sequences, under 30% recorded once. This same sample was also part of a study on T cells of mothers and their children.

The specimen was blood. The clonotype was recovered from a boy aged 10-17 years in good health.

The CDR3 DNA follows: TGTGCCACCAGGAAAGCCAGGGAGCAGTTCTTC. Protein sequence: CATRKAREQFF. The chain carries TRBV24-1 and TRBJ2-1; D gene uncertain. The CDR3 is 11 residues long. CDR1 KGHDR and CDR2 SFDVKD come from the germline V gene. Trimming shortened V by 7 bases and J by 10 bases, and 10 bases separated the two germline ends.